The T cell receptor beta chain under discussion was sequenced for a study of T cells in Graves' hyperthyroidism and ophthalmopathy. Study-level background: Staff took peripheral blood when the initial diagnosis was made, before any treatment began.

CDR3 length: 16 residues. Germline assignment: CDR1 MNHEY and CDR2 SVGEGT. The germline V and J ends were trimmed by 7 bases and 5 bases, with 21 bases remaining between them. This clonotype has at least ten counts. Amplification targeted TCR beta CDR3 regions from RNA transcripts. The primer set for the first-round RT-PCR of the TCR CDR3 was HTBI. TCRdb itself ran the multiplex PCR reads through MiXCR, one entry per CDR3 protein. The table lists some 600,000 distinct CDR3 sequences, about 15% of them singletons. Subjects aged 18 to 65 presented with newly diagnosed hyperthyroidism of less than 2 months' duration. Each 10 ml fresh peripheral blood draw supplied the PBMCs.

This receptor was obtained from a young woman with Graves' hyperthyroidism that later progressed to Graves' ophthalmopathy. This chain uses TRBV6-2 or TRBV6-3 with TRBJ1-5; D is unclear. The sequenced sample consisted of blood. The CDR3 reads CASTSSIDILDQPQHF. The CDR3 nucleotides are TGTGCCAGCACATCTTCGATAGACATTCTCGATCAGCCCCAGCATTTT.